Listed below are T cell receptor beta chains from one sample, sequenced in a study of blood T cell repertoires in COVID-19. TCRdb keeps only in-frame clones here, not all; method: immunoSEQ multiplex PCR. The sample consists of around 300,000 clones, approximately 85% of them appearing once. Sequenced input: peripheral blood. The receptors shown here come from a young man with active or convalescent COVID-19. Each CDR3 is given with its conserved first and last residue. D genes are given only for firm matches. Size is omitted from some rows. Given values are once, few, many or a class for expanded clones.

j_call: TRBJ1-2
v_call: TRBV6-5
d_call: NA
clone_size: few
cdr3_nt: TGTGCCAGCAGTTACTCGACCGGACAGTTTCATGGCTACACCTTC
cdr3_aa: CASSYSTGQFHGYTF

j_call: TRBJ2-1
v_call: TRBV3-1/TRBV3-2
d_call: NA
clone_size: once
cdr3_nt: TGTGCCAGCAGCTACGGAGGGGATCTTATGGGTAATGAGCAGTTCTTC
cdr3_aa: CASSYGGDLMGNEQFF

j_call: TRBJ1-2
v_call: TRBV9
d_call: NA
clone_size: NA
cdr3_nt: TGTGCCAGCGAGGGAGACACCCACTATGGCTACACCTTC
cdr3_aa: CASEGDTHYGYTF

j_call: TRBJ2-7
v_call: TRBV7-2
d_call: TRBD2
clone_size: NA
cdr3_nt: TGTGCCAGCAGCAACCCGGGAGGACCCTACGAGCAGTACTTC
cdr3_aa: CASSNPGGPYEQYF

j_call: TRBJ1-1
v_call: TRBV27
d_call: TRBD1
clone_size: once
cdr3_nt: TGTGCCAGCCTCAAGGACAGGTGGGAAGGGGAAGCTTTCTTT
cdr3_aa: CASLKDRWEGEAFF

j_call: TRBJ2-3
v_call: TRBV5-6
d_call: NA
clone_size: NA
cdr3_nt: TGTGCCAGCAGCTTGGGGGCTTATACGCAGTATTTT
cdr3_aa: CASSLGAYTQYF

j_call: TRBJ1-2
v_call: TRBV4-1
d_call: NA
clone_size: NA
cdr3_nt: TGCGCCAGCAGCCAAATCTCACAGAGCTATGGCTACACCTTC
cdr3_aa: CASSQISQSYGYTF

j_call: TRBJ2-3
v_call: TRBV6-2/TRBV6-3
d_call: TRBD1
clone_size: NA
cdr3_nt: TGTGCCAGCAGTCCGGGACAGGCTAGCACAGATACGCAGTATTTT
cdr3_aa: CASSPGQASTDTQYF

j_call: TRBJ1-5
v_call: TRBV5-6
d_call: TRBD1
clone_size: NA
cdr3_nt: TGTGCCAGCAGCTTGGCGGGACAGGGGGCAAGTAGGCCCCAGCATTTT
cdr3_aa: CASSLAGQGASRPQHF

j_call: TRBJ1-2
v_call: TRBV21-1
d_call: NA
clone_size: NA
cdr3_nt: TGTGCCAGCAGCATCCCGGGACAGGGTCCTGGCTACACCTTC
cdr3_aa: CASSIPGQGPGYTF

j_call: TRBJ1-3
v_call: TRBV11-2
d_call: NA
clone_size: few
cdr3_nt: TGTGCCAGCAGCGCGAGGGGGTCTGGAAACACCATATATTTT
cdr3_aa: CASSARGSGNTIYF

j_call: TRBJ2-7
v_call: TRBV4-3
d_call: NA
clone_size: NA
cdr3_nt: TGCGCCAGCAGCCAGCGCCCGGGACAACATTACGAGCAGTACTTC
cdr3_aa: CASSQRPGQHYEQYF

j_call: TRBJ2-7
v_call: TRBV2
d_call: NA
clone_size: NA
cdr3_nt: TGTGCCAGCACCCTGAGGACAAATAACTACGAGCAGTACTTC
cdr3_aa: CASTLRTNNYEQYF

j_call: TRBJ2-3
v_call: TRBV24-1
d_call: NA
clone_size: once
cdr3_nt: TGTGCCACCCAAGGGGATGGAGGCACAGATACGCAGTATTTT
cdr3_aa: CATQGDGGTDTQYF

j_call: TRBJ2-5
v_call: TRBV7-2
d_call: NA
clone_size: NA
cdr3_nt: TGTGCCAGCAGCCCACAGAGGGCCCCAGAGACCCAGTACTTC
cdr3_aa: CASSPQRAPETQYF

j_call: TRBJ1-3
v_call: TRBV11-2
d_call: NA
clone_size: NA
cdr3_nt: TGTGCCAGCAGCTTTGGACAGACGGGGGGAAACACCATATATTTT
cdr3_aa: CASSFGQTGGNTIYF

j_call: TRBJ1-1
v_call: TRBV2
d_call: NA
clone_size: many
cdr3_nt: TGTGCCAGCAGCCTCCACATAAACACTGAAGCTTTCTTT
cdr3_aa: CASSLHINTEAFF

j_call: TRBJ2-5
v_call: TRBV5-1
d_call: TRBD1
clone_size: NA
cdr3_nt: TGCGCCAGCAGCCTGACAGGGGGCCTGTTCACAGAGACCCAGTACTTC
cdr3_aa: CASSLTGGLFTETQYF

j_call: TRBJ2-3
v_call: TRBV13
d_call: NA
clone_size: NA
cdr3_nt: TGTGCCAGCAGCCTTCCGACAAGCACAGATACGCAGTATTTT
cdr3_aa: CASSLPTSTDTQYF

j_call: TRBJ2-3
v_call: TRBV15
d_call: NA
clone_size: NA
cdr3_nt: TGTGCCACCAGCCTGGCTGACACAGATACGCAGTATTTT
cdr3_aa: CATSLADTDTQYF

j_call: TRBJ1-2
v_call: TRBV27
d_call: NA
clone_size: NA
cdr3_nt: TGTGCCAGCAGTTCCGAGGTTACCGACAGGCAGTACTATGGCTACACCTTC
cdr3_aa: CASSSEVTDRQYYGYTF

j_call: TRBJ1-1
v_call: TRBV19
d_call: NA
clone_size: NA
cdr3_nt: TGTGCCAGTAGTGGCTCTAACACTGAAGCTTTCTTT
cdr3_aa: CASSGSNTEAFF

j_call: TRBJ2-7
v_call: TRBV14
d_call: NA
clone_size: once
cdr3_nt: TGTGCCAGCAGCCTCATGACAGGCTCCGACGAGCAGTACTTC
cdr3_aa: CASSLMTGSDEQYF

j_call: TRBJ1-5
v_call: TRBV5-8
d_call: TRBD1
clone_size: NA
cdr3_nt: TGTGCCAGCAGCATAGGGACAGGGGGCGGACAGCCCCAGCATTTT
cdr3_aa: CASSIGTGGGQPQHF

j_call: TRBJ1-3
v_call: TRBV27
d_call: NA
clone_size: NA
cdr3_nt: TGTGCCAGCAGTTCAGGGGTGTTCGGAAACACCATATATTTT
cdr3_aa: CASSSGVFGNTIYF

j_call: TRBJ1-4
v_call: TRBV5-1
d_call: NA
clone_size: NA
cdr3_nt: TGCGCCAGCAGCTTGACAGCAACTAATGAAAAACTGTTTTTT
cdr3_aa: CASSLTATNEKLFF

j_call: TRBJ1-4
v_call: TRBV2
d_call: TRBD1
clone_size: few
cdr3_nt: TGTGCCAGCAGTGCAACCCGGGACAGGGGTTCTCGGAAACTGTTTTTT
cdr3_aa: CASSATRDRGSRKLFF

j_call: TRBJ1-1
v_call: TRBV6-5
d_call: NA
clone_size: NA
cdr3_nt: TGTGCCAGCAGTCTTAACCGGGACATAAACACTGAAGCTTTCTTT
cdr3_aa: CASSLNRDINTEAFF

j_call: TRBJ1-5
v_call: TRBV29-1
d_call: NA
clone_size: few
cdr3_nt: TGCAGCGTCGGAGACGGTCTACTTGGCAATCAGCCCCAGCATTTT
cdr3_aa: CSVGDGLLGNQPQHF

j_call: TRBJ1-3
v_call: TRBV11-2
d_call: NA
clone_size: once
cdr3_nt: TGTGCCAGCAGCTTATCCGGCAGGGAATACACCATATATTTT
cdr3_aa: CASSLSGREYTIYF

j_call: TRBJ1-3
v_call: TRBV10-1
d_call: NA
clone_size: NA
cdr3_nt: TGCGCCAGCACAACTCCGGGAGACCTAAAGACCTCTGGAAACACCATATATTTT
cdr3_aa: CASTTPGDLKTSGNTIYF

j_call: TRBJ1-2
v_call: TRBV7-8
d_call: NA
clone_size: NA
cdr3_nt: TGTGCCAGCAGCTTAGCGCAGGGGACGAGCGATGGCTACACCTTC
cdr3_aa: CASSLAQGTSDGYTF

j_call: TRBJ1-5
v_call: TRBV6-2/TRBV6-3
d_call: TRBD1
clone_size: NA
cdr3_nt: TGTGCCAGCAGTTACTCACAGGGGGCCCAAAGCAATCAGCCCCAGCATTTT
cdr3_aa: CASSYSQGAQSNQPQHF

j_call: TRBJ2-5
v_call: TRBV28
d_call: NA
clone_size: NA
cdr3_nt: TGTGCCAGCAGTGTACAGGGTCCAGAGACCCAGTACTTC
cdr3_aa: CASSVQGPETQYF

j_call: TRBJ1-4
v_call: TRBV7-6
d_call: TRBD1
clone_size: NA
cdr3_nt: TGTGCCAGCAGCTTAGGACAGGGTTATGAAAAACTGTTTTTT
cdr3_aa: CASSLGQGYEKLFF

j_call: TRBJ1-1
v_call: TRBV6-5
d_call: NA
clone_size: NA
cdr3_nt: TGTGCCAGCAGTTACTCTGAGGGGAACACTGAAGCTTTCTTT
cdr3_aa: CASSYSEGNTEAFF

j_call: TRBJ2-2
v_call: TRBV5-1
d_call: TRBD1
clone_size: NA
cdr3_nt: TGCGCCAGCAGCTTGGAAGGGACAGTAAACACCGGGGAGCTGTTTTTT
cdr3_aa: CASSLEGTVNTGELFF

j_call: TRBJ2-1
v_call: TRBV6-1
d_call: NA
clone_size: NA
cdr3_nt: TGTGCCAGCAGTGAAGGAACAGGTCGTTTCTATGAGCAGTTCTTC
cdr3_aa: CASSEGTGRFYEQFF

j_call: TRBJ1-4
v_call: TRBV19
d_call: NA
clone_size: NA
cdr3_nt: TGTGCCAGTAGCCCGGAGGGTTGGGAACTGTTTTTT
cdr3_aa: CASSPEGWELFF

j_call: TRBJ2-7
v_call: TRBV27
d_call: NA
clone_size: once
cdr3_nt: TGTGCCAGCAGTTTAGACTCTGAGCACGAGCAGTACTTC
cdr3_aa: CASSLDSEHEQYF

j_call: TRBJ2-1
v_call: TRBV29-1
d_call: TRBD2
clone_size: NA
cdr3_nt: TGCAGCTTAGCGGGGGGGCCGATCGAGCAGTTCTTC
cdr3_aa: CSLAGGPIEQFF

j_call: TRBJ2-7
v_call: TRBV6-5
d_call: NA
clone_size: NA
cdr3_nt: TGTGCCAGCAGTTACGCGGGCGGGCCCTACGAGCAGTACTTC
cdr3_aa: CASSYAGGPYEQYF

j_call: TRBJ2-7
v_call: TRBV13
d_call: NA
clone_size: NA
cdr3_nt: TGTGCCAGCAGCTTAGGTGTGGCGGGCGAGCAGTACTTC
cdr3_aa: CASSLGVAGEQYF

j_call: TRBJ1-2
v_call: TRBV5-6
d_call: TRBD1
clone_size: NA
cdr3_nt: TGTGCCAGCAGCTTGGGGACAGGGCATGGCTACACCTTC
cdr3_aa: CASSLGTGHGYTF

j_call: TRBJ2-7
v_call: TRBV7-3
d_call: TRBD1
clone_size: NA
cdr3_nt: TGTGCCAGCAGCCCTGGACAGGGGTACGAGCAGTACTTC
cdr3_aa: CASSPGQGYEQYF

j_call: TRBJ1-2
v_call: TRBV6-5
d_call: TRBD1
clone_size: NA
cdr3_nt: TGTGCCAGCAAGATAGCAGGGGGTTATGGCTACACCTTC
cdr3_aa: CASKIAGGYGYTF

j_call: TRBJ2-3
v_call: TRBV5-6
d_call: NA
clone_size: NA
cdr3_nt: TGTGCCAGCAGCTTTGGGAGTCAGGCAGATACGCAGTATTTT
cdr3_aa: CASSFGSQADTQYF

j_call: TRBJ2-1
v_call: TRBV3-1/TRBV3-2
d_call: TRBD1
clone_size: NA
cdr3_nt: TGTGCCAGCAGCCCCCGGACAGGGAGGCACAATGAGCAGTTCTTC
cdr3_aa: CASSPRTGRHNEQFF

j_call: TRBJ1-2
v_call: TRBV6-2/TRBV6-3
d_call: NA
clone_size: NA
cdr3_nt: TGTGCCAGCAGTGGCCTCTATGGCTACACCTTC
cdr3_aa: CASSGLYGYTF

j_call: TRBJ2-3
v_call: TRBV5-1
d_call: TRBD1
clone_size: NA
cdr3_nt: TGCGCCAGCAGCGGGACAGGGGCGACGGATACGCAGTATTTT
cdr3_aa: CASSGTGATDTQYF

j_call: TRBJ1-1
v_call: TRBV19
d_call: TRBD1
clone_size: NA
cdr3_nt: TGTGCCAGTAGTGTCCCGGACAGGGGGCAGGGGAACACTGAAGCTTTCTTT
cdr3_aa: CASSVPDRGQGNTEAFF

j_call: TRBJ2-7
v_call: TRBV4-3
d_call: NA
clone_size: NA
cdr3_nt: TGCGCCAGCAGCCAAGGGTATCAGGGGGGGCAGGGGGCCCGGTACGAGCAGTACTTC
cdr3_aa: CASSQGYQGGQGARYEQYF

j_call: TRBJ1-2
v_call: TRBV5-1
d_call: TRBD1
clone_size: NA
cdr3_nt: TGCGCCAGCAGCTTAGGAACAGGGGAGGGCTACACCTTC
cdr3_aa: CASSLGTGEGYTF

j_call: TRBJ1-3
v_call: TRBV5-6
d_call: NA
clone_size: NA
cdr3_nt: TGTGCCAGCAGCTTGTCGAGCGGAAACACCATATATTTT
cdr3_aa: CASSLSSGNTIYF

j_call: TRBJ1-2
v_call: TRBV2
d_call: NA
clone_size: NA
cdr3_nt: TGTGCCAGCAGTGACCCCAGCGATGGCTACACCTTC
cdr3_aa: CASSDPSDGYTF